This TCR beta chain is drawn from a study of molecular identifiers for immune sequencing clone quantification. Germline V gene lookup returns CDR1 MGHRA and CDR2 YSYEKL. V was clipped by 4 bases and J by 5 bases, with 15 bases between them. CDR3 length: 14 amino acids. Input for naive CD8 libraries was roughly 20,000 to 1,000,000 sorted cells; the RNA fraction used was 10%, 30% or 50%. Previously published methods and listed TCR primers were used for the bulk TCR libraries. TCRdb passed the PCR reads through MiXCR, listing each CDR3 protein once. The sample records approximately 500,000 distinct CDR3 sequences, 25% being singletons. The table lists this clonotype with a few counts.

The sequence derives from a human donor in good health. Some libraries in this study had Jurkat cell RNA spiked in. Specimen: naive CD8+ T cells from blood, with Jurkat cell RNA spiked in. Subset defined: FACS-sorted CD8+CD4-CCR7+CD45RA+ naive T cells. The chain recombines TRBV4-1 with TRBJ2-7; no clear D gene. The CDR3 DNA reads TGCGCCAGCAGCCTTGCGGACCGGGCCAACGAGCAGTACTTC. Amino acid sequence: CASSLADRANEQYF.